These 8 T cell receptor beta chains originate from one sample sequenced in a study of T cell responses to AZD1222 COVID-19 vaccine. Using immunoSEQ multiplex PCR, the repertoire was profiled, and TCRdb retains in-frame clones only, with some absent. The table lists about 190,000 clones, 85% to 90% of them singletons. This sample comprised peripheral blood, obtained on day 0 of MenACWY control vaccination. The receptors were gathered from an adult in good health.

This clone was recorded a few times. The chain employs TRBV12-3 or TRBV12-4 and TRBJ2-1; TRBD2 might be the D (6 bases). There are 13 residues in the CDR3. Between the trimmed V and J ends, which lost 6 bases and 7 bases, there was a span of 13 bases. The CDR3 bases are TGTGCCAGCAGCTCCGGAGGGTGGAATGAGCAGTTCTTC. This translates into CASSSGGWNEQFF.

This clone has just a few counts. This sequence joins TRBV5-4 and TRBJ2-1, with D perhaps TRBD1 or TRBD2 (5 bases each). Deletions cut 2 bases from V and 10 bases from J, with 16 bases between. CDR1 SGHNT and CDR2 YYREEE come from the germline V gene (reference sequence). CDR3 size: 14 residues. The CDR3: CASSLTGTDGEQFF. The DNA of the CDR3 is TGTGCCAGCAGCTTAACCGGGACGGATGGGGAGCAGTTCTTC. Combining the CDR3 with reference TRBV5-4 and TRBJ2-1 gives the whole variable domain ETGVTQSPTHLIKTRGQQVTLRCSSQSGHNTVSWYQQALGQGPQFIFQYYREEENGRGNFPPRFSGLQFPNYSSELNVNALELDDSALYLCASSLTGTDGEQFFGPGTRLTVL.

The rearrangement links TRBV4-1 to TRBJ1-3; 8 bases line up with TRBD1. Germline-derived CDR1 and CDR2 are MGHRA and YSYEKL. The CDR3 sequence is 17 residues long. The trim removed 2 bases at V and 2 bases at J, leaving 8 bases unmatched. The CDR3 spells CASSQIPGQAAGNTIYF. CDR3 DNA: TGCGCCAGCAGCCAAATACCGGGACAGGCAGCTGGAAACACCATATATTTT.

This rearrangement joins TRBV5-6 to TRBJ1-2, with D maybe TRBD1 (6 bases). Germline CDR1 is SGHDT and CDR2 is YYEEEE. CDR3 length: 13 residues. Between the trimmed V and J ends, which lost 4 bases and 2 bases, there was a span of 9 bases. DNA for the CDR3: TGTGCCAGCAGCCTCGGACAGAACTATGGCTACACCTTC. Translating it yields CASSLGQNYGYTF.

The chain couples TRBV5-4 to TRBJ2-7, with D perhaps matching TRBD1 (5 bases). The V end lost 0 bases, the J end lost 1 base, and 5 bases lay between the germline ends. Germline V gene lookup returns CDR1 SGHNT and CDR2 YYREEE (reference sequence). The CDR3 length is 13 residues. The CDR3 DNA sequence: TGTGCCAGCAGCTTGGACAGGTCCTACGAGCAGTACTTC. Translated: CASSLDRSYEQYF.

CDR3 protein: CASSSPIREGANYGYTF. CDR3 coding DNA: TGTGCCAGCAGTTCCCCAATTCGTGAGGGGGCTAACTATGGCTACACCTTC. V is TRBV27 and J is TRBJ1-2; D may be TRBD1 (6 bases). This CDR3 region has 17 residues. V shed 4 bases and J shed 0 bases, with 18 bases lying between them. The germline CDR1 and CDR2 sequences are MNHEY and SMNVEV (reference sequence).

V usage is TRBV12-3 or TRBV12-4 and J usage is TRBJ1-1; no firm D call. The V and J ends lost 5 bases and 2 bases respectively, with 9 bases between them. The CDR3 totals 13 residues. The CDR3 here is CASSQNTNTEAFF. The CDR3 DNA is TGTGCCAGCAGTCAGAATACTAACACTGAAGCTTTCTTT.

This chain joins TRBV4-2 and TRBJ1-2, with TRBD1 identical over 8 bases. CDR3 length: 18 amino acids. CDR1 is LGHNA and CDR2 is YNFKEQ in the germline V gene. V lost 1 base to trimming and J lost 0 bases; unmatched junction nucleotides: 10. The chain's CDR3 is CASSQVTIATGANYGYTF. The CDR3 bases are TGTGCCAGCAGCCAAGTTACTATCGCGACAGGGGCTAACTATGGCTACACCTTC.